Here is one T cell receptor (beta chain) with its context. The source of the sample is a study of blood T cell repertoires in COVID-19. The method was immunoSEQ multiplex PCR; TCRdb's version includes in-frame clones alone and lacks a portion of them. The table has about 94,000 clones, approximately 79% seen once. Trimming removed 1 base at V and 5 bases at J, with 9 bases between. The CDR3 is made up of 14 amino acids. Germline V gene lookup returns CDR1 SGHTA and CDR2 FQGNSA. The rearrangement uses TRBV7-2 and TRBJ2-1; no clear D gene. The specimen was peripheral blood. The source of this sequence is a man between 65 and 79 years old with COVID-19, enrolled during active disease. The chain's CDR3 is CASSLVTYDNEQFF. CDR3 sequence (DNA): TGTGCCAGCAGCTTAGTGACTTATGACAATGAGCAGTTCTTC. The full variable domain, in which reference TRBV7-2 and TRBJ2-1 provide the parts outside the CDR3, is GAGVSQSPSNKVTEKGKDVELRCDPISGHTALYWYRQSLGQGLEFLIYFQGNSAPDKSGLPSDRFSAERTGGSVSTLTIQRTQQEDSAVYLCASSLVTYDNEQFFGPGTRLTVL.